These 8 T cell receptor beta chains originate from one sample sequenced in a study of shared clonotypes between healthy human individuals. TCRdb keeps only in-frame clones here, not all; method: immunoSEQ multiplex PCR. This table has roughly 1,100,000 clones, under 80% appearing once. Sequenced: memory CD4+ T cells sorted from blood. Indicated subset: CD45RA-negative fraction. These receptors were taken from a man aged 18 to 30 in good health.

CDR3 nucleotides: TGTGCCACCAGCACAGCCGGGACTAGAGGTGGGGAGCTGTTTTTT. This codes for CATSTAGTRGGELFF. The chain joins TRBV15 to TRBJ2-2; 8 nucleotides align to TRBD2. The CDR3 spans 15 residues. Germline V gives CDR1 LNHNV, CDR2 YYDKDF (reference sequence). V lost 4 bases, J lost 8 bases, and 9 bases stayed unmatched.

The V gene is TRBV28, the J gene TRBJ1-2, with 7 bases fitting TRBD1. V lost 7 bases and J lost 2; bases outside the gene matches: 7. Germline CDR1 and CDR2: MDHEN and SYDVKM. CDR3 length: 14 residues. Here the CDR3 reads CASTGQDANYGYTF. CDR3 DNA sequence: TGTGCCAGCACCGGACAGGATGCGAACTATGGCTACACCTTC.

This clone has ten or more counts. This CDR3 is CASSSGDLRLEAFF. In DNA, the CDR3 is TGTGCCAGCAGCTCAGGGGACTTGCGCCTCGAAGCTTTCTTT. The chain joins TRBV9 to TRBJ1-1; the D gene is possibly TRBD1 (6 bases). This CDR3 region has 14 residues. V lost 4 bases, J lost 8 bases, and 18 bases lay in between. Germline V gene sequence: CDR1 SGDLS, CDR2 YYNGEE.

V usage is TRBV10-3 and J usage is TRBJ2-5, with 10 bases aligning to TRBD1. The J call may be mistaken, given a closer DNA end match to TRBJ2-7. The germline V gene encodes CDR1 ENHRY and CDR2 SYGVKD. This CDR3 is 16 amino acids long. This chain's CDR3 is CAISESTGQGMREQYF. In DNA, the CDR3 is TGTGCCATCAGTGAGTCGACGGGACAGGGGATGCGCGAGCAGTACTTC.

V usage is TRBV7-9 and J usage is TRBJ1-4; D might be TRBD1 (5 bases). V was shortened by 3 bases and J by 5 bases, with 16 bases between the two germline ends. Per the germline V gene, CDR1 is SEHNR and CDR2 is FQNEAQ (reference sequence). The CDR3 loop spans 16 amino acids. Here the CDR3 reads CASSLGRGDGNEKLFF. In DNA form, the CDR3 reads TGTGCCAGCAGCTTGGGACGGGGGGATGGCAATGAAAAACTGTTTTTT.

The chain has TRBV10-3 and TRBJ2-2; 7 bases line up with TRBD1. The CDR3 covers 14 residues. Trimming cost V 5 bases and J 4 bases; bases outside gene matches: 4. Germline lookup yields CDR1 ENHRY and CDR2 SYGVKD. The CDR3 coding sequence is TGTGCCATCAGTTCTACAGGGGCCACCGGGGAGCTGTTTTTT. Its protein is CAISSTGATGELFF.

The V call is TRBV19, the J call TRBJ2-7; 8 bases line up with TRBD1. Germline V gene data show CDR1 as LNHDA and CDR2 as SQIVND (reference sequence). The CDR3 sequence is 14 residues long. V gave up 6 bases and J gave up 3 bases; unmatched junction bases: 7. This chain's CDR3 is CASSATGGVYEQYF. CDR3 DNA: TGTGCCAGTAGCGCCACAGGGGGTGTCTACGAGCAGTACTTC.

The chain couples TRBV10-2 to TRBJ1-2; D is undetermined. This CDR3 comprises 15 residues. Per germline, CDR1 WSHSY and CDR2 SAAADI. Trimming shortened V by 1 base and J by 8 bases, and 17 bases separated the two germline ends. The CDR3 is CASSEFSQQSSGYTF. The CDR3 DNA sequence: TGCGCCAGCAGTGAGTTCAGCCAGCAGTCGTCGGGCTACACCTTC.